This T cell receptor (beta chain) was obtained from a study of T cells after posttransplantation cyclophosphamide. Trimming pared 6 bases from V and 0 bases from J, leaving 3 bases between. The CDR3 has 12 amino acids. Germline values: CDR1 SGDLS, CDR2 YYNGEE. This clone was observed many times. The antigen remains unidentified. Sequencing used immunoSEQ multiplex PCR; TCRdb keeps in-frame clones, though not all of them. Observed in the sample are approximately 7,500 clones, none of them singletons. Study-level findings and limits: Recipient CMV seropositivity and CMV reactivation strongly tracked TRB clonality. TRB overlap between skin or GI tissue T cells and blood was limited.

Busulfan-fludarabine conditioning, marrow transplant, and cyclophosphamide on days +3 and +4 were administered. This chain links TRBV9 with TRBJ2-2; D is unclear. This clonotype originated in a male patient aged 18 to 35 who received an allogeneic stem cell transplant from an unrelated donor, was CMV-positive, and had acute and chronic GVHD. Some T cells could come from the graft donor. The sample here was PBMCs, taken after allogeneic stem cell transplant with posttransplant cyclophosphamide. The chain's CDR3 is CASTSNTGELFF. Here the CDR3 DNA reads TGTGCCAGCACCTCGAACACCGGGGAGCTGTTTTTT.